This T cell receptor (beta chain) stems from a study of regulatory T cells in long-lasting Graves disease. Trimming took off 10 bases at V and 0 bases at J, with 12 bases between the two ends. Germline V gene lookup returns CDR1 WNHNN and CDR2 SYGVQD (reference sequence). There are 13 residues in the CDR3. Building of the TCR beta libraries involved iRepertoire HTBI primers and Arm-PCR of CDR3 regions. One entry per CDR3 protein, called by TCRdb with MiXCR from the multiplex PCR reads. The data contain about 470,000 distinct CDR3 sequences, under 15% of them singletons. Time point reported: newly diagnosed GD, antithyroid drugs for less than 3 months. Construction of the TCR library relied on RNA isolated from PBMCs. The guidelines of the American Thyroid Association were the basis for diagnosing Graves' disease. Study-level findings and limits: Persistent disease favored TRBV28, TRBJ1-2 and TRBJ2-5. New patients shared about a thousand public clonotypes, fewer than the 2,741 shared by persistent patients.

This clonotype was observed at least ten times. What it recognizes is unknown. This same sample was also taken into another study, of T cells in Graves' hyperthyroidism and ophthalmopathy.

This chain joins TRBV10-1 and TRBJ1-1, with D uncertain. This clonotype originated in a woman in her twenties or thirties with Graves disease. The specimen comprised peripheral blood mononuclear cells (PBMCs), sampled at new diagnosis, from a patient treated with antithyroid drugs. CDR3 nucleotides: TGCGCCACCCACCCGACTTTGAACACTGAAGCTTTCTTT. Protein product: CATHPTLNTEAFF.